This T cell receptor beta chain was documented in a study of identical twins. Study outcomes and limitations: Shared out-of-frame alpha sequences (those common to twins) showed excess low generation probability. The study reached conclusions through statistical analysis that was cross-sectional, not following the same donors. Out-of-frame TCR alpha sharing observed in monozygotic twins exceeded model estimates.

Regarding this clonotype: Antigen unknown.

TCRdb reprocessed the 5' RACE reads with MiXCR, giving one entry per CDR3 protein. Here the sample spans about 260,000 distinct CDR3 sequences, about 7.3% being singletons. The same specimen was also included in a second study, on yellow fever vaccine responses in identical twins.

Sequencing was carried out using memory (CD45RO+) T cells sorted from blood. The sequence derives from a woman aged 18 to 35 in good health.

In DNA form, the CDR3 reads TGTGCCACCAGCAGAGGAGGCAGTGATAACATTCAGTACTTC. Its translation is CATSRGGSDNIQYF. The chain uses TRBV15 and TRBJ2-4; D gene unclear. V dropped 1 base and J dropped 7 bases, with 11 bases sitting between them. The CDR3 loop spans 14 amino acids. Germline-derived CDR1 and CDR2 are LNHNV and YYDKDF (reference sequence).